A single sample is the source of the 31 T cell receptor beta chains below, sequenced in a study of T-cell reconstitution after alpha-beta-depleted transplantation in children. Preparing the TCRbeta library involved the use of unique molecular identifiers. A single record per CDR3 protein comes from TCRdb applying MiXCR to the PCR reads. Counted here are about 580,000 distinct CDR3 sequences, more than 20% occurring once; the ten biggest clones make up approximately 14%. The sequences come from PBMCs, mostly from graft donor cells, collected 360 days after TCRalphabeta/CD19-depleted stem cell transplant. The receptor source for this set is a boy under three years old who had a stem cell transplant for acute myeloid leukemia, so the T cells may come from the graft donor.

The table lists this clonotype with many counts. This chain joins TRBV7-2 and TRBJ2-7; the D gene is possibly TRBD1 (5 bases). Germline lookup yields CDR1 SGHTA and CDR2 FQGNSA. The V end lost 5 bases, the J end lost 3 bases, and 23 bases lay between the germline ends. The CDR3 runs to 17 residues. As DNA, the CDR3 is TGTGCCAGCAGCCCCAGCACGGATGCAGGGCCGGACTACGAGCAGTACTTC. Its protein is CASSPSTDAGPDYEQYF.

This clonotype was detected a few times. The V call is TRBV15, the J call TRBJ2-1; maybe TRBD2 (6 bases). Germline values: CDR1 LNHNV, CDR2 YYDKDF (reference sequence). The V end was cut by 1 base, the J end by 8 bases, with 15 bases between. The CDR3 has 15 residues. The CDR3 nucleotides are TGTGCCACCAGCAGAGTCCGACTAGGGAGTCATGAGCAGTTCTTC. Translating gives CATSRVRLGSHEQFF.

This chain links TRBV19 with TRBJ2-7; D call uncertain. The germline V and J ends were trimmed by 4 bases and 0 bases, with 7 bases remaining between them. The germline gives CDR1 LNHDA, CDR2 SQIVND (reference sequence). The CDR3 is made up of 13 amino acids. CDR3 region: CASSKENSYEQYF. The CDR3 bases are TGTGCCAGTAGTAAAGAAAACTCCTACGAGCAGTACTTC.

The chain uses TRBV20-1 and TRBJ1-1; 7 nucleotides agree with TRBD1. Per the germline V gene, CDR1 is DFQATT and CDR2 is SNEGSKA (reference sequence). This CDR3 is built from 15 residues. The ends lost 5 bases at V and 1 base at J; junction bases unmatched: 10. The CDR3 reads CSACRDSLPNTEAFF. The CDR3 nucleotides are TGCAGTGCTTGCCGGGACAGTCTACCGAACACTGAAGCTTTCTTT.

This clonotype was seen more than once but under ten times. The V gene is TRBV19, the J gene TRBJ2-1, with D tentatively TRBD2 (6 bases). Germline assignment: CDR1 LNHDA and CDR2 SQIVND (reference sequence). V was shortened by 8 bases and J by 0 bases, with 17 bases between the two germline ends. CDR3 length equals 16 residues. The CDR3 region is CASQKAGSSSYNEQFF. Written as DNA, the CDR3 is TGTGCCAGTCAAAAGGCGGGGTCCAGCTCCTACAATGAGCAGTTCTTC.

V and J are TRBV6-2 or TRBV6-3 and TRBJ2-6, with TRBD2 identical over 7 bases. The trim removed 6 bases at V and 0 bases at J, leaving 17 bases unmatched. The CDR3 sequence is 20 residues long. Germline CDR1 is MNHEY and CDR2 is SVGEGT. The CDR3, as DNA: TGTGCCAGCAGCAGCCCCCTTGGGACTATGGGGCTCTCTGGGGCCAACGTCCTGACTTTC. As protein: CASSSPLGTMGLSGANVLTF.

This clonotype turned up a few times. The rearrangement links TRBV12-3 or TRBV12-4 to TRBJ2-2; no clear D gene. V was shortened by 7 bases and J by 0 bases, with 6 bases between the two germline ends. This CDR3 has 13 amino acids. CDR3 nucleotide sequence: TGTGCCAGCATGAACCCGAACACCGGGGAGCTGTTTTTT. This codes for CASMNPNTGELFF.

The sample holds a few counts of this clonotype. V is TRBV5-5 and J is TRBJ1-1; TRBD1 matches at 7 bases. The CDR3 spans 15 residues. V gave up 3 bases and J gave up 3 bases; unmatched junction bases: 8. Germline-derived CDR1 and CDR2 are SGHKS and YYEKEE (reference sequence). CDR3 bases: TGTGCCAGCAGCTCCTTGACAGGGCGGGACACTGAAGCTTTCTTT. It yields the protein CASSSLTGRDTEAFF.

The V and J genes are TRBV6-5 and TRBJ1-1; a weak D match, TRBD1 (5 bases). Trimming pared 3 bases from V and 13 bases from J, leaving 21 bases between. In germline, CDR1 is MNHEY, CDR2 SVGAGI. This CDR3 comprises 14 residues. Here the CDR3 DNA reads TGTGCCAGCAGTTATTCGGACCCGACACAGGTTGATTTCTTT. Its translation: CASSYSDPTQVDFF.

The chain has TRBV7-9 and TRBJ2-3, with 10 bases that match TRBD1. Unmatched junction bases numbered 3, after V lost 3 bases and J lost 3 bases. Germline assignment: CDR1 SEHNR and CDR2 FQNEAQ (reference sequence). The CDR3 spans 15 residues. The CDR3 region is CASSFVGQGTDTQYF. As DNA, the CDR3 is TGTGCCAGCAGCTTCGTGGGACAGGGGACAGATACGCAGTATTTT. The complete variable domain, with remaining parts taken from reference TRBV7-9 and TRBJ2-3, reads DTGVSQNPRHKITKRGQNVTFRCDPISEHNRLYWYRQTLGQGPEFLTYFQNEAQLEKSRLLSDRFSAERPKGSFSTLEIQRTEQGDSAMYLCASSFVGQGTDTQYFGPGTRLTVL.

The CDR3 sequence is CASTARGAGTDTQYF. In nucleotides, the CDR3 is TGTGCCAGCACGGCTCGGGGGGCCGGAACAGATACGCAGTATTTT. The chain joins TRBV12-3 or TRBV12-4 to TRBJ2-3, with D perhaps TRBD2 (7 bases). The CDR3 runs to 15 residues. V lost 7 bases to trimming and J lost 3 bases, with 17 bases between them.

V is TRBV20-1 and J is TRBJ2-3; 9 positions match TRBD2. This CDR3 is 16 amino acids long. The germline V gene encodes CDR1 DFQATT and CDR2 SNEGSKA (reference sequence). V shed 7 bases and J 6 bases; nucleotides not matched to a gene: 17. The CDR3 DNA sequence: TGCAGTGTTATAGACAGGCTAGCGGGGATCGGGGATACGCAGTATTTT. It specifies CSVIDRLAGIGDTQYF.

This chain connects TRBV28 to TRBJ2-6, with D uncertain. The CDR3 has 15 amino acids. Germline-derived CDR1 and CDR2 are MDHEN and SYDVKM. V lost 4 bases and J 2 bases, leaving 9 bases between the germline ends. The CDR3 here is CASSSSSTGANVLTF. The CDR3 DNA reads TGTGCCAGCAGTTCTAGTTCTACTGGGGCCAACGTCCTGACTTTC.

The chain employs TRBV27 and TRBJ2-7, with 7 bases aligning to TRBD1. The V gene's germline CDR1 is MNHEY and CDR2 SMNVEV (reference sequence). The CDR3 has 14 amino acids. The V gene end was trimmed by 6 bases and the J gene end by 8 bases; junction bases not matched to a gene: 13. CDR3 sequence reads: CASRHTGAQGKQYV. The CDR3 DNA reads TGTGCCAGCAGGCACACAGGGGCCCAGGGTAAGCAGTACGTC.

DNA of the CDR3: TGTGCCAGCAGGTCTAGCGGGGGGGCCGGGGAGACCCAGTACTTC. This encodes CASRSSGGAGETQYF. This chain links TRBV28 with TRBJ2-5, with 12 nucleotides matching TRBD2. Germline V lookup: CDR1 MDHEN, CDR2 SYDVKM. There are 15 residues in the CDR3. V gave up 6 bases and J gave up 5 bases; unmatched junction bases: 7.

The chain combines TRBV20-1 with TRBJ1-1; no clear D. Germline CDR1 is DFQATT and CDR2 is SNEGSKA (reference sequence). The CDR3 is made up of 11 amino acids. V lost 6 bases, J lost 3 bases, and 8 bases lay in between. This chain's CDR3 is CSAWLDTEAFF. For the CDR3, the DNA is TGCAGTGCCTGGTTGGACACTGAAGCTTTCTTT.

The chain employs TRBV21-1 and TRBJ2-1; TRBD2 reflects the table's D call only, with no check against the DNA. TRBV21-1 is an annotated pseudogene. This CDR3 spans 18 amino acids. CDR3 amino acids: CASSKGEIAGSSYNEQFF. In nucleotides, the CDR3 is TGTGCCAGCAGCAAAGGTGAAATAGCGGGGAGCTCCTACAATGAGCAGTTCTTC.

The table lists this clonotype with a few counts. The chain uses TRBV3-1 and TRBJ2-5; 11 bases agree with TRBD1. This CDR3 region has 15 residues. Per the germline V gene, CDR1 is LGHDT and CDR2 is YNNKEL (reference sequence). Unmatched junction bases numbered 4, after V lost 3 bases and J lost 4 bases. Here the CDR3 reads CASSHPGQGVETQYF. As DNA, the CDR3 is TGTGCCAGCAGCCATCCGGGACAGGGGGTAGAGACCCAGTACTTC.

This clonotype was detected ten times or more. This CDR3 is CASSQGVSGANVLTF. CDR3 nucleotide sequence: TGTGCCAGCAGCCAGGGGGTCTCTGGGGCCAACGTCCTGACTTTC. The rearrangement uses TRBV7-2 and TRBJ2-6; 7 bases are a match to TRBD1. V shed 5 bases, J shed 0 bases, and the junction held 1 base outside the gene matches. The germline gives CDR1 SGHTA, CDR2 FQGNSA. The CDR3 runs 15 residues.

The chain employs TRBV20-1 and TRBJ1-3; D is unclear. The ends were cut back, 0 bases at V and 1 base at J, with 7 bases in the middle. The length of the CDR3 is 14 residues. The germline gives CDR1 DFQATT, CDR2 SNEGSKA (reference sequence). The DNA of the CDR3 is TGCAGTGCTAGAGATCCAATATCTGGAAACACCATATATTTT. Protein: CSARDPISGNTIYF.

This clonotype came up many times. The CDR3 DNA sequence: TGCAGTGCTAGCAGAGGGGCCAATCAGCCCCAGCATTTT. Protein: CSASRGANQPQHF. The chain employs TRBV20-1 and TRBJ1-5; perhaps TRBD1 as D (5 bases). Per the germline V gene, CDR1 is DFQATT and CDR2 is SNEGSKA (reference sequence). Trimming stripped 3 bases from V and 3 bases from J, with 9 bases between. CDR3 size: 13 residues.

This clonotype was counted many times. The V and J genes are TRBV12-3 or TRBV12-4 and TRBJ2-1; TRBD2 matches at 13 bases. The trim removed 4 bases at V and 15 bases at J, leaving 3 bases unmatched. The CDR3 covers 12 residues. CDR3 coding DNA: TGTGCCAGCAGTTCGGGACTAGCGGGGTCGTTCTTC. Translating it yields CASSSGLAGSFF.

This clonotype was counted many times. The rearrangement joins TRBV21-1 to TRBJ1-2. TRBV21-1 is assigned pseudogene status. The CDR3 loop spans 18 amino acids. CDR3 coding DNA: TGTGCCAGCAGCAAATGGGACCGGAGGGCTCTAGTGGACTATGGCTACACCTTC. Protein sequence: CASSKWDRRALVDYGYTF.

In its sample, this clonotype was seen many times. The CDR3 sequence is CASTVGGSDTQYF. The CDR3 region has the DNA TGCGCCAGCACGGTCGGGGGCTCAGATACGCAGTATTTT. The J gene is TRBJ2-3, the V gene TRBV10-2; either TRBD1 or TRBD2 may fit D (6 bases each). This CDR3 is built from 13 residues. V was pared by 7 bases and J by 4 bases, with 12 bases between. CDR1 is WSHSY and CDR2 is SAAADI in the germline V gene.

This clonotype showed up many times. This chain's CDR3 is CSADLAGTFYEQYV. In DNA, the CDR3 is TGCAGTGCTGATCTAGCGGGGACCTTCTACGAGCAGTACGTC. The J gene is TRBJ2-7, the V gene TRBV20-1; 9 nucleotides align to TRBD2. The germline V gene encodes CDR1 DFQATT and CDR2 SNEGSKA (reference sequence). The V gene end was trimmed by 5 bases and the J gene end by 3 bases; junction bases not matched to a gene: 8. The CDR3 sequence is 14 residues long.

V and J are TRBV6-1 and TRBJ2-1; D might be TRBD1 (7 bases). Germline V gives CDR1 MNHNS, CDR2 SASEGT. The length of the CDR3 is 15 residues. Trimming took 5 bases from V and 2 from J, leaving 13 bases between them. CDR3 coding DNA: TGTGCCAGCAGTACCAGGGGGGCCACCTACAATGAGCAGTTCTTC. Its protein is CASSTRGATYNEQFF.

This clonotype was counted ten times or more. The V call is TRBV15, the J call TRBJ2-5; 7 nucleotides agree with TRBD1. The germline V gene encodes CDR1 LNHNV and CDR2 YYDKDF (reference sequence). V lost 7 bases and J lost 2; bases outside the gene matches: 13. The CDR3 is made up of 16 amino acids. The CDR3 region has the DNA TGTGCCACCACCGAACGTCCGAGGGGGCTGCAAGAGACCCAGTACTTC. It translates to CATTERPRGLQETQYF.

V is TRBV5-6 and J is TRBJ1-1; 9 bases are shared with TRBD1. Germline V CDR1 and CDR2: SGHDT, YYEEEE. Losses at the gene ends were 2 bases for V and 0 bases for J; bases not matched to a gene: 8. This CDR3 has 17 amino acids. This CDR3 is CASSFRRTGVLNTEAFF. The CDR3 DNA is TGTGCCAGCAGCTTCAGGCGGACAGGGGTATTGAACACTGAAGCTTTCTTT.

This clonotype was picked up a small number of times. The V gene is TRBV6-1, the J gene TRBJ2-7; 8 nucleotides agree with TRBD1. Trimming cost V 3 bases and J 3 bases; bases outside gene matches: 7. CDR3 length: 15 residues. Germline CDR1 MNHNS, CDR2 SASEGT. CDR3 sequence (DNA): TGTGCCAGCAGTGATCTTGGGACAGGTCACTACGAGCAGTACTTC. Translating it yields CASSDLGTGHYEQYF.

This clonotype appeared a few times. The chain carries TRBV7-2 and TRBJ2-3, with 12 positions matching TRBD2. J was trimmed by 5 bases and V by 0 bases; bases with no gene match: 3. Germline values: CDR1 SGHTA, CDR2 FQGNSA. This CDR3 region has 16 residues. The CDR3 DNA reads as TGTGCCAGCAGCTTAGCGACTAGCGGGGGAGGAGATACGCAGTATTTT. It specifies CASSLATSGGGDTQYF.

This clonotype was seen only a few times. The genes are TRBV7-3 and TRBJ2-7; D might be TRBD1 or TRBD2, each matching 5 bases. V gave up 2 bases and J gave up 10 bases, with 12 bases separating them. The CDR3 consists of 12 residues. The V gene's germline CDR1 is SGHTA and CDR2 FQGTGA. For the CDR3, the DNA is TGTGCCAGCAGCTTAGGTGAGGGGCTTCAGTACTTC. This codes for CASSLGEGLQYF.